Listed below are T cell receptor beta chains from one sample, sequenced in a study of blood T cell repertoires in COVID-19. Clones were read by immunoSEQ multiplex PCR, and TCRdb kept only the in-frame ones, dropping some. The sample consists of around 170,000 clones, approximately 79% of them appearing once. Sequenced: peripheral blood. Receptor source: a woman of 80 years or more with acute or convalescent COVID-19. Each CDR3 is given with its conserved first and last residue. The D gene is left open where the match is weak.

TRBJ2-7,TRBD1,TRBV2,CASRWTGTYEQYF
TRBJ1-2,-,TRBV7-9,CASSLGTDNYGYTF
TRBJ1-2,-,TRBV28,CASTSQGRGGYTF
TRBJ1-4,TRBD1,TRBV4-3,CASSQEVKGTGGQKLFF
TRBJ2-3,TRBD1,TRBV5-1,CASKVAQGTDTQYF
TRBJ2-1,TRBD1,TRBV27,CASSSPGQGANEQFF
TRBJ2-7,TRBD2,TRBV5-6,CASSAQTSARGKQYF
TRBJ2-1,TRBD1,TRBV18,CASSSFGTGNYNEQFF
TRBJ1-2,TRBD1,TRBV28,CASSLSGGYQGYTF
TRBJ2-1,-,TRBV7-8,CASSLETWAYNEQFF
TRBJ1-6,TRBD1,TRBV3-1/TRBV3-2,CASSLTGGSYNSPLHF
TRBJ2-7,-,TRBV7-2,CASSLVGRGSYEQYF
TRBJ1-1,-,TRBV10-1,CASSSTDIVLSF
TRBJ1-5,-,TRBV28,CASSLLRVYSNQPQHF
TRBJ2-1,TRBD1,TRBV28,CASSRTGGYNEQFF
TRBJ2-3,TRBD2,TRBV28,CASSGLAGGPGTQYF
TRBJ2-7,TRBD1,TRBV7-6,CASSLGTGGQSQPHEQYF
TRBJ2-3,TRBD1,TRBV5-1,CASRNPQTGPWGTDTQYF
TRBJ2-3,TRBD2,TRBV18,CASSPVGSGVLPDTQYF
TRBJ2-7,TRBD2,TRBV27,CASSLTKREGGYEQYF
TRBJ2-1,-,TRBV5-1,CASSLNENEQFF
TRBJ2-7,TRBD2,TRBV10-1,CASSETSGRSEQYF
TRBJ2-4,-,TRBV6-1,CASSEYGPGLGQVKNIQYF
TRBJ1-4,-,TRBV18,CASSPTRGGNEKLFF
TRBJ2-5,-,TRBV12-5,CASGLVTGSLGGETQYF
TRBJ2-7,TRBD1,TRBV6-5,CASTLRGLVYEQYF
TRBJ1-4,TRBD1,TRBV28,CASSPLGTGNEKLFF
TRBJ2-5,-,TRBV10-1,CASSESGGETQYF
TRBJ1-4,TRBD1,TRBV7-2,CASSQDRGNEKLFF
TRBJ2-1,TRBD2,TRBV3-1/TRBV3-2,CASSPQEGAPPSGSNEQFF
TRBJ2-5,-,TRBV28,CASNPDGGGQETQYF
TRBJ1-2,-,TRBV29-1,CSVEIGPNYGYTF
TRBJ1-4,-,TRBV28,CASSFWRGNEKLFF
TRBJ1-5,TRBD1,TRBV10-2,CASSGTGGNQPQHF
TRBJ1-5,-,TRBV6-4,CASSEEGGQPQHF
TRBJ2-6,-,TRBV7-2,CASSLFNSGANVLTF
TRBJ1-5,TRBD1,TRBV4-2,CASSPNTGDGQPQHF
TRBJ2-1,TRBD1,TRBV5-8,CASTLTGGTYNEQFF
TRBJ1-1,-,TRBV18,CASSLSEMNTEAFF
TRBJ2-5,TRBD1,TRBV19,CASRQGAREETQYF
TRBJ1-1,-,TRBV5-1,CASSLGLMNTEAFF
TRBJ2-2,-,TRBV5-1,CASSLRSANTGELFF
TRBJ1-1,-,TRBV30,CAWSVDSGGTEAFF
TRBJ1-1,-,TRBV6-5,CASSRVLNTEAFF
TRBJ2-5,TRBD1,TRBV5-4,CASSLGQGKETQYF
TRBJ2-6,TRBD2,TRBV11-2,CASSLNSGGGKANVLTF
TRBJ2-1,-,TRBV5-1,CASSLTGGTNEQFF
TRBJ1-5,TRBD1,TRBV28,CASSRQGDKPQHF
TRBJ1-5,-,TRBV12-3/TRBV12-4,CASSLARQPQHF
TRBJ2-1,TRBD1,TRBV29-1,CSVEPGGNEQFF
TRBJ1-2,-,TRBV9,CASSVDNDYYGYTF
TRBJ2-3,TRBD2,TRBV10-1,CASSESVAGGTDTQYF
TRBJ1-6,-,TRBV4-3,CASSQEADSYSPLHF
TRBJ2-2,TRBD1,TRBV11-3,CASSLRQGGDTGELFF
TRBJ2-7,TRBD1,TRBV3-1/TRBV3-2,CASSPPRGTGRYEQYF
TRBJ2-1,-,TRBV21-1,CASSKVARTSGAYNEQFF
TRBJ2-1,TRBD2,TRBV18,CASSPDSGTSGRNEQFF
TRBJ2-5,-,TRBV7-8,CASGLQLGGTQYF